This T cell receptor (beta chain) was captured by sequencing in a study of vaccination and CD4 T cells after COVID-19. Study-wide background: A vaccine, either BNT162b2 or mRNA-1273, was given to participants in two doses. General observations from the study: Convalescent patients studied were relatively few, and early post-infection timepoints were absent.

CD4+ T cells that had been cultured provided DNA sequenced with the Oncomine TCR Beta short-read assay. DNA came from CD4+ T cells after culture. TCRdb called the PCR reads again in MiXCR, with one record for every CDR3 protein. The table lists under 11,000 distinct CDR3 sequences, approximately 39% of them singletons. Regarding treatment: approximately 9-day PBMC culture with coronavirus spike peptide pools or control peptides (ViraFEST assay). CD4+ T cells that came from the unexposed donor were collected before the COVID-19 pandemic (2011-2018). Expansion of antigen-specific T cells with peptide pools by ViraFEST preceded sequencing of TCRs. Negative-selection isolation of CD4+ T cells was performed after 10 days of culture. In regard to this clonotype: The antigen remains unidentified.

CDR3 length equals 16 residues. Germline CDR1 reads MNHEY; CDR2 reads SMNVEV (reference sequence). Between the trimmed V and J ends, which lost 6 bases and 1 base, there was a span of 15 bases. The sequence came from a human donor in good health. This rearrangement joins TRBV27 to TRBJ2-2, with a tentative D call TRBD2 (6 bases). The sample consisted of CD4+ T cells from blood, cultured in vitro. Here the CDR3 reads CASREGLALNTGELFF. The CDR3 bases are TGTGCCAGCAGGGAGGGATTGGCGCTGAACACCGGGGAGCTGTTTTTT.